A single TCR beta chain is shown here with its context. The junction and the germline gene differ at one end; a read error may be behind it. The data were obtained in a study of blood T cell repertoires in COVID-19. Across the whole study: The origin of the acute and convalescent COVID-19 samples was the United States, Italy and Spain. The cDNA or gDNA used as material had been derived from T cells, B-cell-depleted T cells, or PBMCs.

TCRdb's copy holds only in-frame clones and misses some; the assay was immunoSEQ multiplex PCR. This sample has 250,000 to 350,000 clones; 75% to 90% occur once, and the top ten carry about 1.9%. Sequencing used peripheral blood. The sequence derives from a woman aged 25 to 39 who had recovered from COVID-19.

The CDR3 reads CASSPGRNAEAFF. CDR3 nucleotides: TGTGCCAGCAGTCCAGGGAGGAACGCTGAAGCTTTCTTT. V usage is TRBV6-5 and J usage is TRBJ1-1; tentative D call: TRBD1 (5 bases). CDR1 and CDR2 (germline): MNHEY, SVGAGI. The CDR3 has 13 residues.